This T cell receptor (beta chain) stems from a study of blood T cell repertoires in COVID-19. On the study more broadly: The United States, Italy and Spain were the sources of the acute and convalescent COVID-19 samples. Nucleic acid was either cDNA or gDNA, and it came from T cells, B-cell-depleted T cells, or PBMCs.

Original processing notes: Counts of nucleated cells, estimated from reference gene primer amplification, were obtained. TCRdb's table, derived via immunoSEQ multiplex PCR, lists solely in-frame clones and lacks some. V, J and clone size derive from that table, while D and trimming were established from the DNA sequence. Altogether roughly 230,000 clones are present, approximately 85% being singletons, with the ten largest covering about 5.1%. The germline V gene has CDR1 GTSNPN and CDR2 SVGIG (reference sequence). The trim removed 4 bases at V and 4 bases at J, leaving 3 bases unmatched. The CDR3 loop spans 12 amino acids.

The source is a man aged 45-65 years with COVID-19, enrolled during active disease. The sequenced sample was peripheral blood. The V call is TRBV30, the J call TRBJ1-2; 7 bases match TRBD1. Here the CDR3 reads CAWNTGVYGYTF. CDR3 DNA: TGTGCCTGGAACACAGGGGTCTATGGCTACACCTTC.